The clone carrying this T cell receptor (beta chain) was seen more than once but under ten times. This sample stems from a study of T cell changes during pregnancy in multiple sclerosis. The data were produced by immunoSEQ multiplex PCR, yet TCRdb's version contains in-frame clones alone and is incomplete. The data contain about 31,000 clones, approximately 88% of them singletons. V shed 8 bases and J 0 bases; nucleotides not matched to a gene: 4. CDR1 MNHEY and CDR2 SMNVEV come from the germline V gene (reference sequence). The CDR3 has 15 residues. This TCR derives from a female donor with multiple sclerosis, enrolled in a pregnancy study. The material sequenced was CD8+ T cells from peripheral blood mononuclear cells, taken in the first trimester of pregnancy. This chain links TRBV27 with TRBJ2-1, with 10 bases matching TRBD2. This CDR3 is CASYGLAASYNEQFF. Written as DNA, the CDR3 is TGTGCCAGCTACGGACTAGCGGCCTCCTACAATGAGCAGTTCTTC.